This T cell receptor (beta chain) was observed in a study of CD8+ T cells in alopecia areata. Extraction and reverse transcription of RNA yielded cDNA as the sequencing template. Clones were read by immunoSEQ multiplex PCR, and TCRdb kept only the in-frame ones, dropping some. Of some 200,000 clones listed, 45% to 75% are singletons. Treatment of the sample: oral pan-JAK inhibitor, 5-10 mg twice daily. Details on this clone: Its antigen is unidentified.

Overall study results and limits: Throughout tofacitinib, many expanded lesional clones continued to persist in scalp and blood.

Trimming cost V 2 bases and J 3 bases, with 5 bases left between them. The CDR3 spans 11 residues. CDR1 is GTSNPN and CDR2 is SVGIG in the germline V gene (reference sequence). The source is a human donor with alopecia areata. The J gene is TRBJ2-7, the V gene TRBV30; D is unclear. The sequences come from CD4+ T cells sorted from blood, collected at week 4, from a patient treated with tofacitinib. The chain's CDR3 is CAWSRNYEQYF. As DNA, the CDR3 is TGTGCCTGGAGTCGCAACTACGAGCAGTACTTC. The full variable domain, completed using reference TRBV30 and TRBJ2-7, is SQTIHQWPATLVQPVGSPLSLECTVEGTSNPNLYWYRQAAGRGLQLLFYSVGIGQISSEVPQNLSASRPQDRQFILSSKKLLLSDSGFYLCAWSRNYEQYFGPGTRLTVT.